This T cell receptor beta chain was observed in a study of T cells in Graves' hyperthyroidism and ophthalmopathy. Across the whole study: Peripheral blood specimens were obtained at initial diagnosis, prior to any treatment.

TCR beta CDR3 region amplification was performed from RNA transcripts. HTBI primers drove first-round RT-PCR of the TCR CDR3. In TCRdb, the multiplex PCR reads were re-called with MiXCR into one record per CDR3 protein. The data show a few hundred thousand distinct CDR3 sequences, with roughly 15% seen just once and roughly 21% held by the top ten. V was shortened by 8 bases and J by 2 bases, with 15 bases between the two germline ends. The germline V gene has CDR1 SGHTA and CDR2 FQGTGA. The length of the CDR3 is 14 residues. This clonotype was counted a few times. Sample: blood. The TCR comes from a woman between 25 and 40 years old with Graves' ophthalmopathy. The chain links TRBV7-3 to TRBJ1-2; D not resolved. CDR3 sequence (DNA): TGTGCCAGCGGCACAGTAATTTCGAACTATGGCTACACCTTC. Translation gives CASGTVISNYGYTF.